Shown below are 2 T cell receptor beta chains from a single sample sequenced in a study of T cell repertoires in ileal Crohn's disease. Sequenced by immunoSEQ multiplex PCR; TCRdb stores in-frame clones only, minus some. The table records 13,000 to 15,000 clones, roughly 80% of them present only once. The sequencing sample was made of ileal tissue. The receptors shown here come from an adult with Crohn's disease.

The chain uses TRBV29-1 and TRBJ1-1; D possibly corresponds to TRBD1 (6 bases). The CDR3 runs to 14 residues. Germline V gene sequence: CDR1 SQVTM, CDR2 ANQGSEA. Trimming shortened V by 4 bases and J by 1 base, and 13 bases separated the two germline ends. Here the CDR3 DNA reads TGCAGCGTTGTGGGGGGGGCGCAGAACACTGAAGCTTTCTTT. It codes for CSVVGGAQNTEAFF.

Comments on this clone: The germline gene is not matched at one end of the junction; a read error may be the cause. The chain has TRBV7-7 and TRBJ2-2; tentatively, D is TRBD1 (5 bases). CDR3 length equals 14 residues. Germline values: CDR1 SSHAT, CDR2 FNYEAQ (reference sequence). CDR3 sequence reads: CASSLTASTGELFF. The CDR3 region has the DNA TGTGCTAGCAGCTTGACAGCCTCGACGGGGGAGCTGTTTTTT.